Each of the 4 T cell receptor beta chains below was sequenced from the same sample in a study of siplizumab effects on memory and regulatory T cells. This table comes from immunoSEQ multiplex PCR, and its TCRdb copy is limited to in-frame clones, with some not included. This sample has over 85,000 clones, with roughly 90% found just once. Material: CD4+ T cells sorted from blood. The source is a human donor in good health.

The gene calls are TRBV2 and TRBJ2-7; D gene ambiguous. Germline CDR1 reads SNHLY; CDR2 reads FYNNEI. Trimming removed 4 bases at V and 2 bases at J, with 6 bases between. The CDR3 consists of 12 residues. CDR3 loop: CASSAFTYEQYF. CDR3 DNA sequence: TGTGCCAGCAGTGCCTTCACCTACGAGCAGTACTTC.

The chain employs TRBV2 and TRBJ2-2; 10 bases line up with TRBD1. This CDR3 is 15 amino acids long. The V segment lost 8 bases and the J segment 5 bases; nucleotides outside the gene matches: 8. Germline CDR1 SNHLY, CDR2 FYNNEI. The CDR3 DNA reads TGTGCCAGCTTGGGGACAGGGGCCCCAACCGGGGAGCTGTTTTTT. This encodes CASLGTGAPTGELFF.

V usage is TRBV4-1 and J usage is TRBJ1-1, with TRBD1 identical over 10 bases. Germline CDR1 reads MGHRA; CDR2 reads YSYEKL. This CDR3 is built from 17 residues. Trimming at V came to 2 bases and at J to 0 bases, leaving 6 bases not matched to a gene. CDR3 protein: CASSQPLTGGLNTEAFF. CDR3 sequence (DNA): TGCGCCAGCAGCCAACCGTTGACAGGGGGCCTGAACACTGAAGCTTTCTTT.

This chain joins TRBV29-1 and TRBJ1-2, with D uncertain. V was pared by 0 bases and J by 6 bases, with 14 bases between. The CDR3 loop spans 14 amino acids. Germline values: CDR1 SQVTM, CDR2 ANQGSEA. CDR3 DNA sequence: TGCAGCGTTGAAGAGTACACCAAACCTAATGGCTACACCTTC. Protein sequence: CSVEEYTKPNGYTF. The whole variable domain, remainder taken from reference TRBV29-1 and TRBJ1-2, is SAVISQKPSRDICQRGTSLTIQCQVDSQVTMMFWYRQQPGQSLTLIATANQGSEATYESGFVIDKFPISRPNLTFSTLTVSNMSPEDSSIYLCSVEEYTKPNGYTFGSGTRLTVV.